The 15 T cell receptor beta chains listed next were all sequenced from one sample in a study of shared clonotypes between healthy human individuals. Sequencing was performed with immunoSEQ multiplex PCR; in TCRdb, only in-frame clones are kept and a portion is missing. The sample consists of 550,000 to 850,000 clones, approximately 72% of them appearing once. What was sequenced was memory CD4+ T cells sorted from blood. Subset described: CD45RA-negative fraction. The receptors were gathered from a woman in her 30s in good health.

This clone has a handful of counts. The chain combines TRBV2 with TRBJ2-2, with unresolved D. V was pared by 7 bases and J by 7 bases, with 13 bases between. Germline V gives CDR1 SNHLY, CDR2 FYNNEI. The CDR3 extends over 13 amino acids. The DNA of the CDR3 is TGTGCCAGCATGCCTTTAACGAACGGGGAGCTGTTTTTT. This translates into CASMPLTNGELFF.

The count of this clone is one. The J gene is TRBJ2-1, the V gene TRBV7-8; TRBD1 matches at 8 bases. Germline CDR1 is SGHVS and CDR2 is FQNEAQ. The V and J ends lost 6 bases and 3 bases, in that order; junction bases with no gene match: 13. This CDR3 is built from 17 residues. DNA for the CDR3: TGTGCCAGCAGTAGCAGACAGGGGCCAGCACGCTACAATGAGCAGTTCTTC. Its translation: CASSSRQGPARYNEQFF.

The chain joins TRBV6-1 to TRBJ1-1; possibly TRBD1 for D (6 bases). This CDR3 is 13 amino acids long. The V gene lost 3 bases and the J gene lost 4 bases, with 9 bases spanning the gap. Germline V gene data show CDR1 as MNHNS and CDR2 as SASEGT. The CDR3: CASSDDRFTEAFF. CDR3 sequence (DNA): TGTGCCAGCAGTGACGACAGGTTCACTGAAGCTTTCTTT.

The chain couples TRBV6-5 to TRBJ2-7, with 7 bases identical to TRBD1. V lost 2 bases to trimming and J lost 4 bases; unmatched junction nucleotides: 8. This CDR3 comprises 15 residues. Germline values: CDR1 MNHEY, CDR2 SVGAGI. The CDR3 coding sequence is TGTGCCAGCAGTTACGCGACAGGGCTCCAGTACGAGCAGTACTTC. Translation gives CASSYATGLQYEQYF.

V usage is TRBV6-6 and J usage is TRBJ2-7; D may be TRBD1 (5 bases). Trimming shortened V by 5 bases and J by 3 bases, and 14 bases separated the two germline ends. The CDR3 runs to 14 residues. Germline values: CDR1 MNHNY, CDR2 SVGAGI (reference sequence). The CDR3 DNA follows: TGTGCCAGCAGTAACCGAGACAGAAGCTACGAGCAGTACTTC. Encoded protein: CASSNRDRSYEQYF.

The CDR3 DNA follows: TGTGCCAGTAGTATAGGACAGTCTGGGGCCAACGTCCTGACTTTC. Residues: CASSIGQSGANVLTF. The chain links TRBV19 to TRBJ2-6; tentatively, D is TRBD1 (5 bases). Trimming shortened V by 1 base and J by 1 base, and 5 bases separated the two germline ends. The CDR3 spans 15 residues. The germline V gene encodes CDR1 LNHDA and CDR2 SQIVND (reference sequence).

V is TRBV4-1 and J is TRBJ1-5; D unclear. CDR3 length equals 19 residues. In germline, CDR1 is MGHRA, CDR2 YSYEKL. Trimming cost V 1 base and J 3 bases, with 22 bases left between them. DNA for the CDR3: TGCGCCAGCAGCCAAGCCACGGGTATAGGTGGACTTTCCAATCAGCCCCAGCATTTT. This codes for CASSQATGIGGLSNQPQHF.

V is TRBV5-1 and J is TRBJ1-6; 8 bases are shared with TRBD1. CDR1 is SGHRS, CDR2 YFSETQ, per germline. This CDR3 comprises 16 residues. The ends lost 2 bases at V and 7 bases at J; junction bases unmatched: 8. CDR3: CASSFQGAEGNSPLHF. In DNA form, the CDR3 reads TGCGCCAGCAGCTTTCAGGGGGCAGAAGGGAATTCACCCCTCCACTTT.

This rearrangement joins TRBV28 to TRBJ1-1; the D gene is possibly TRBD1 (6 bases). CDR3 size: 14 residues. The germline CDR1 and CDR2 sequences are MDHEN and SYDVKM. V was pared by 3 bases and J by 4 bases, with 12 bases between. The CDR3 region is CASSFGGQSTEAFF. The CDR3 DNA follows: TGTGCCAGCAGTTTTGGGGGGCAGTCCACTGAAGCTTTCTTT.

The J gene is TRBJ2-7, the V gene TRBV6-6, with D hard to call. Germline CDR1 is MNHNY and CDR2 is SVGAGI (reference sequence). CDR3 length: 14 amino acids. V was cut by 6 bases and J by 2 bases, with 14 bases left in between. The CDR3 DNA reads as TGTGCCAGCAGAACCACGGACGGAGCCTACGAGCAGTACTTC. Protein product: CASRTTDGAYEQYF.

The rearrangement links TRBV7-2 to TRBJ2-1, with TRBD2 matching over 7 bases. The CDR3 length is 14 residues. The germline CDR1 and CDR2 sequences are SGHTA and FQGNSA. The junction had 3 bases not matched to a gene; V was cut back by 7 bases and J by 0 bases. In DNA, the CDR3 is TGTGCCAGCATAGCGGGCCACTCCTACAATGAGCAGTTCTTC. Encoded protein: CASIAGHSYNEQFF.

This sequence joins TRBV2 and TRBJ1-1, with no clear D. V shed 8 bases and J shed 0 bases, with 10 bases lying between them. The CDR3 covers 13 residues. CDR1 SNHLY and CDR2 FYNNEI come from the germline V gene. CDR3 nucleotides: TGTGCCAGCCGAATAAACATGAACACTGAAGCTTTCTTT. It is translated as CASRINMNTEAFF. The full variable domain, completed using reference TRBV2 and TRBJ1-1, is EPEVTQTPSHQVTQMGQEVILRCVPISNHLYFYWYRQILGQKVEFLVSFYNNEISEKSEIFDDQFSVERPDGSNFTLKIRSTKLEDSAMYFCASRINMNTEAFFGQGTRLTVV.

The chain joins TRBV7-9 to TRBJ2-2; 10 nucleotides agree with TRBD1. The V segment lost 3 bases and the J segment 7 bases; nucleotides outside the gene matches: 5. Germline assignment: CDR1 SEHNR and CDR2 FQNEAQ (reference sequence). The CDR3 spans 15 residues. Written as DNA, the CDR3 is TGTGCCAGCAGCTTCGGGACAGGGGCCATCGGGGAGCTGTTTTTT. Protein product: CASSFGTGAIGELFF.

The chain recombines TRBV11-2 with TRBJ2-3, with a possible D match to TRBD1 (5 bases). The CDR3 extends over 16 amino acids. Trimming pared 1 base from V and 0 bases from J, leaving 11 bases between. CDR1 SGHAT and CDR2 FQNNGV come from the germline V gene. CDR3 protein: CASSLGGLPSTDTQYF. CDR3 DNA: TGTGCCAGCAGCTTAGGGGGCCTCCCTAGCACAGATACGCAGTATTTT.

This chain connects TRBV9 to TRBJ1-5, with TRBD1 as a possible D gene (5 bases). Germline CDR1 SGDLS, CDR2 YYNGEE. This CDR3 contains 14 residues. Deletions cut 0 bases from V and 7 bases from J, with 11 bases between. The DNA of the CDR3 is TGTGCCAGCAGCGTAGGGACATCGCGACAGCCCCAGCATTTT. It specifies CASSVGTSRQPQHF.